This TCR beta chain stems from a study of T cells expressing NK-cell markers. On the study more broadly: Seven of the eight sequenced donors were classified as HCMV-seropositive, and one was classified as seronegative.

Production of TCR beta cDNA relied on 5'RACE template switching with UMIs. TCRdb re-called the 5' RACE reads; one entry per CDR3 protein, DNA not given. The specimen's table records 500,000 to 700,000 distinct CDR3 sequences. The CDR3 contains 16 residues. Germline lookup yields CDR1 DFQATT and CDR2 SNEGSKA (reference sequence). Sequences were obtained from blood T cells: a sorted CD56 or NKG2C T cell subset, CD4+ or CD8+ T cells, or bulk PBMC T cells (not recorded which). The TCR was taken from a man in his late teens or twenties in good health. The J gene is TRBJ2-7, the V gene TRBV20-1; the D call from TCRdb, TRBD2, cannot be confirmed without DNA. Here the CDR3 reads CSASSPSSGRGYEQYF.